This T cell receptor beta chain was sequenced during a study of T cells in Graves' hyperthyroidism and ophthalmopathy. The trim removed 5 bases at V and 5 bases at J, leaving 10 bases unmatched. There are 15 residues in the CDR3. Ten or more counts support this clonotype. TCR beta CDR3 regions were amplified from RNA transcripts. An initial round of RT-PCR targeting the TCR CDR3 relied on the HTBI primer set. TCRdb used MiXCR to reprocess the multiplex PCR reads, holding one entry per CDR3 protein. The sample records some 270,000 distinct CDR3 sequences, less than 15% being singletons. This receptor was identified in a woman in her twenties or thirties with Graves' hyperthyroidism that later progressed to Graves' ophthalmopathy. The source material was blood. The chain couples TRBV12-3 or TRBV12-4 to TRBJ2-7; the match to TRBD1 covers 9 bases. The CDR3 DNA is TGTGCCAGCAGTCCACAGGGGGCGCCGATGGACGAGCAGTACTTC. It codes for CASSPQGAPMDEQYF.